The 15 T cell receptor beta chains below come from one sample, sequenced in a study of vaccination and CD4 T cells after COVID-19. Researchers used the Oncomine TCR Beta short-read assay to sequence DNA from cultured CD4+ T cells. MiXCR was run by TCRdb on the PCR reads, yielding one entry per CDR3 protein. The sample holds 16,000 or so distinct CDR3 sequences, around 47% seen once. No antigen is known for these receptors. Treatment noted: approximately 10-day PBMC culture with coronavirus spike peptide pools or control peptides (ViraFEST assay). Sequences were derived from CD4+ T cells from blood, cultured in vitro, sampled after SARS-CoV-2 vaccination. The receptor set was obtained from a human donor who had recovered from COVID-19.

This chain joins TRBV6-2 or TRBV6-3 and TRBJ2-7; D tentatively reads TRBD1 or TRBD2 (5 bases each). In germline, CDR1 is MNHEY, CDR2 SVGEGT. The CDR3 has 13 residues. CDR3 region: CVSRQSGGYEQYF. For the CDR3, the DNA is TGTGTCAGTCGTCAGAGTGGGGGCTACGAGCAGTACTTC.

The table lists this clonotype with a few counts. The chain is built from TRBV5-1 and TRBJ1-6; 7 nucleotides agree with TRBD1. This CDR3 has 15 amino acids. Trimming removed 6 bases from V and 5 bases from J; junction bases left unmatched: 8. The germline CDR1 and CDR2 sequences are SGHRS and YFSETQ. CDR3 DNA sequence: TGCGCCAGCACCCTCGGGACAGCTAATAATTCACCCCTCCACTTT. Translated: CASTLGTANNSPLHF.

This chain links TRBV15 with TRBJ2-3, with TRBD1 matching over 7 bases. The CDR3 length is 14 residues. Losses at the gene ends were 5 bases for V and 2 bases for J; bases not matched to a gene: 4. Germline loops: CDR1 LNHNV, CDR2 YYDKDF (reference sequence). CDR3 DNA sequence: TGTGCCACCAGCGTAGGACAGGTCACAGATACGCAGTATTTT. Its protein product is CATSVGQVTDTQYF.

The chain recombines TRBV10-3 with TRBJ2-3; TRBD2 matches 10 bases. The germline V gene encodes CDR1 ENHRY and CDR2 SYGVKD. The CDR3 is 14 residues long. V dropped 6 bases and J dropped 5; count of bases not matched to a gene: 5. Here the CDR3 DNA reads TGTGCCATCAGGCTAGCGGGAGCGCAAGATACGCAGTATTTT. Residues: CAIRLAGAQDTQYF.

This chain uses TRBV6-5 with TRBJ2-1, with a weak D call TRBD2 (6 bases). Germline V gene data show CDR1 as MNHEY and CDR2 as SVGAGI. The germline V and J ends were trimmed by 2 bases and 4 bases, with 12 bases remaining between them. The CDR3 contains 15 residues. This chain's CDR3 is CASSYLASVYNEQFF. For the CDR3, the DNA is TGTGCCAGCAGTTACCTGGCTAGCGTTTACAATGAGCAGTTCTTC.

The chain joins TRBV20-1 to TRBJ2-2; TRBD2 is a possible D gene (6 bases). CDR3 size: 13 residues. V shed 7 bases and J shed 1 base, with 10 bases lying between them. Germline V gene lookup returns CDR1 DFQATT and CDR2 SNEGSKA (reference sequence). The CDR3: CSGHSGNTGELFF. CDR3 DNA sequence: TGCAGTGGACATAGCGGGAACACCGGGGAGCTGTTTTTT.

This clonotype was counted only a few times. This rearrangement joins TRBV7-2 to TRBJ1-5; the D gene is possibly TRBD1 (5 bases). The CDR3 consists of 14 residues. The ends were cut back, 6 bases at V and 7 bases at J, with 16 bases in the middle. In germline, CDR1 is SGHTA, CDR2 FQGNSA. The DNA for the CDR3 is TGTGCCAGCAGTGCTCAGGGAAACTGGCAGCCCCAGCATTTT. Translation: CASSAQGNWQPQHF.

In this sample, this clonotype turned up a few times. This sequence joins TRBV27 and TRBJ2-4; D assignment may be TRBD1 or TRBD2 (5 bases each). Germline values: CDR1 MNHEY, CDR2 SMNVEV (reference sequence). Trimming took 1 base from V and 0 from J, leaving 16 bases between them. CDR3 size: 18 residues. CDR3 in amino acids: CASSLYGGVQLAKNIQYF. The CDR3 nucleotides are TGTGCCAGCAGTTTATATGGGGGAGTACAGCTAGCCAAAAACATTCAGTACTTC.

The J gene is TRBJ2-2, the V gene TRBV7-9; D may be TRBD1 (6 bases). V was trimmed by 1 base and J by 0 bases, leaving 9 bases between them. Germline values: CDR1 SEHNR, CDR2 FQNEAQ (reference sequence). The CDR3 spans 16 residues. The CDR3 DNA sequence: TGTGCCAGCAGCTTAGATAGGACAGCGAACACCGGGGAGCTGTTTTTT. Its translation: CASSLDRTANTGELFF.

Points on this clonotype: Since no conserved phenylalanine or tryptophan closes the CDR3, a read error is the likely cause. The rearrangement links TRBV20-1 to TRBJ2-5; 11 bases agree with TRBD2. J was trimmed by 1 base and V by 5 bases; bases with no gene match: 3. The CDR3 totals 14 residues. CDR1 and CDR2 from the germline V gene are DFQATT and SNEGSKA (reference sequence). Here the CDR3 DNA reads TGCAGTGCTGGGGGGACTAGCGGCCAAGAGACCCAGTACTAC. Translation: CSAGGTSGQETQYY.

The V call is TRBV2, the J call TRBJ1-2, with a possible D match to TRBD1 (6 bases). Trimming left V 4 bases short and J 7 bases short, with 16 bases between. Germline V gene lookup returns CDR1 SNHLY and CDR2 FYNNEI. This CDR3 contains 14 residues. The CDR3 sequence: CASSGESGAGGYTF. The CDR3 DNA reads TGTGCCAGCAGTGGAGAATCAGGGGCGGGTGGCTACACCTTC.

The chain couples TRBV19 to TRBJ2-2; 10 bases align to TRBD2. V dropped 4 bases and J dropped 0; count of bases not matched to a gene: 5. This CDR3 has 17 amino acids. Germline lookup yields CDR1 LNHDA and CDR2 SQIVND (reference sequence). Here the CDR3 reads CASSRPGLAANTGELFF. DNA of the CDR3: TGTGCCAGTAGTAGACCCGGACTAGCGGCGAACACCGGGGAGCTGTTTTTT.

The chain carries TRBV10-1 and TRBJ2-7; D call uncertain. With 3 bases removed from V and 6 bases from J, the gap between germline ends came to 9 bases. CDR3 length: 12 residues. Germline V gene lookup returns CDR1 WNHNN and CDR2 SYGVQD (reference sequence). CDR3 protein: CASSDLFSEQYF. CDR3 bases: TGCGCCAGCAGTGATCTGTTCTCCGAGCAGTACTTC.

This rearrangement joins TRBV7-2 to TRBJ2-3; D may be TRBD1 (6 bases). V gave up 6 bases and J gave up 0 bases, with 7 bases separating them. The CDR3 extends over 13 amino acids. CDR1 is SGHTA and CDR2 is FQGNSA in the germline V gene. The CDR3 DNA follows: TGTGCCAGCAGTACAGGGAGCACAGATACGCAGTATTTT. This encodes CASSTGSTDTQYF.

The chain is built from TRBV20-1 and TRBJ2-2, with TRBD1 identical over 7 bases. V was pared by 5 bases and J by 5 bases, with 8 bases of the junction left unmatched. Germline CDR1 is DFQATT and CDR2 is SNEGSKA (reference sequence). This CDR3 is 14 amino acids long. CDR3 in amino acids: CSARNAQGTGELFF. The CDR3 bases are TGCAGTGCTCGGAACGCACAGGGGACCGGGGAGCTGTTTTTT.